This section outlines one TCR beta chain sequence together with its context. Its target is unknown. The source of the sample is a study of T cells in tuberculosis. Study context: A South African cohort included IGRA-negative adolescents, latently infected IGRA-positive adolescents and adults with active tuberculosis. Study observations and caveats: Smaller distances to GMM-specific TCRs suggested their expansion in active tuberculosis.

Libraries were prepared by immunoSEQ multiplex PCR; TCRdb keeps only in-frame clonotypes and omits some of them. The profile shows around 22,000 clones, over 95% of them singletons. Each donor contributed about 100,000 T cells on average, unsorted. This CDR3 contains 12 residues. From germline, CDR1 is SQVTM and CDR2 ANQGSEA. Trimming took 6 bases from V and 2 from J, leaving 10 bases between them. The origin of this receptor is a donor aged 5 to 30 with latent tuberculosis or without tuberculosis infection. The chain has TRBV29-1 and TRBJ1-2; D uncertain. Sample: PBMCs. CDR3 sequence reads: CSVGDLNYGYTF. The CDR3 DNA follows: TGCAGCGTAGGCGACTTAAACTATGGCTACACCTTC.